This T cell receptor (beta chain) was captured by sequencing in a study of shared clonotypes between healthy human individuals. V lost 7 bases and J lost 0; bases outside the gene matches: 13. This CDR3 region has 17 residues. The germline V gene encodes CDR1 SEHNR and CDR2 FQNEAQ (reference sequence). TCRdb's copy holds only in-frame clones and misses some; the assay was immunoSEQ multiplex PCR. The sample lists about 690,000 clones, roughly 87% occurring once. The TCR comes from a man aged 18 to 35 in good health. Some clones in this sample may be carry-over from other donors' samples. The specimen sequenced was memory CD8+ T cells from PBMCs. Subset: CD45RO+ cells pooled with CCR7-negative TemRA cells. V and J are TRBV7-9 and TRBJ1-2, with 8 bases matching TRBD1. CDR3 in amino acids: CASTDRDNLYPNYGYTF. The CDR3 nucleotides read TGTGCCAGCACGGACAGGGATAACCTCTACCCTAACTATGGCTACACCTTC.